This is a list of T cell receptor beta chains from one sample in a study of T cell responses to AZD1222 COVID-19 vaccine. The repertoire was sequenced with immunoSEQ multiplex PCR; TCRdb's copy has only in-frame clones and lacks some. The sample lists approximately 110,000 clones; roughly 91% were seen once. The sample was peripheral blood, taken on day 0 of AZD1222 vaccination. The origin of the receptors is an adult in good health. CDR3s include the opening cysteine and the closing phenylalanine or tryptophan. The order of the fields is V gene, clone size, J gene, D gene, CDR3 DNA, CDR3 protein. The D gene is left open where the match is weak. Clone size is shown for a subset of rows, as once, few, many or a class of expanded clone.

>TRBV6-6|-|TRBJ1-5|-
TGTGCCAGCAGGGAGGATCAGCCCCAGCATTTT
CASREDQPQHF
>TRBV4-2|-|TRBJ2-3|TRBD2
TGTGCCAGCAGCCAGCCCTGGCGGGGGGATTCCGATACGCAGTATTTT
CASSQPWRGDSDTQYF
>TRBV3-1/TRBV3-2|-|TRBJ1-2|TRBD1
TGTGCCAGCACTCTCTCAGCAGGGGGCGCCTATGGCTACACCTTC
CASTLSAGGAYGYTF
>TRBV5-4|-|TRBJ1-3|TRBD1
TGTGCCAGCAGCCCAGGGGGAGACGCTGGAAACACCATATATTTT
CASSPGGDAGNTIYF
>TRBV15|-|TRBJ2-1|TRBD2
TGTGCCACCAGCAGATGGACTAGCGGGCAAAACAATGAGCAGTTCTTC
CATSRWTSGQNNEQFF
>TRBV19|-|TRBJ2-7|TRBD2
TGTGCCAGTAGTATTCGCCCCGATAGCGGGGGGGCCGAGCAGTACTTC
CASSIRPDSGGAEQYF
>TRBV6-1|-|TRBJ1-1|-
TGTGCCAGCAGTGAAGGTCGTTGGACTGAAGCTTTCTTT
CASSEGRWTEAFF
>TRBV5-1|-|TRBJ1-1|-
TGCGCCAGCAGCTTGGGCCTTAACAGGTTGGGAAACTCTGAAGCTTTCTTT
CASSLGLNRLGNSEAFF
>TRBV7-9|-|TRBJ2-3|-
TGTGCCAGCAGGAGAACAGGGTCGGATACGCAGTATTTT
CASRRTGSDTQYF
>TRBV15|-|TRBJ1-2|-
TGTGCCACCAGCAGAGACCCCCGGGGGTCCCCGGGATGGGGCTACACCTTC
CATSRDPRGSPGWGYTF
>TRBV7-2|once|TRBJ2-7|-
TGTGCCAGCAGCTTAGCTCGCTACGAGCAGTACTTC
CASSLARYEQYF
>TRBV11-3|-|TRBJ2-1|-
TGTGCCAGCAGCTCTGGACAGAGCTCCTACAATGAGCAGTTCTTC
CASSSGQSSYNEQFF
>TRBV5-6|once|TRBJ2-7|-
TGTGCCAGCAGCTGGGGGGCACACTTAAACTACGAGCAGTACTTC
CASSWGAHLNYEQYF
>TRBV4-3|-|TRBJ2-5|TRBD2
TGCGCCAGCAGCCTGGGTAGCGGGGGCGAGACCCAGTACTTC
CASSLGSGGETQYF
>TRBV2|-|TRBJ1-5|-
TGTGCCAGCAGACTTCAGGGAAATAGCAATCAGCCCCAGCATTTT
CASRLQGNSNQPQHF
>TRBV2|-|TRBJ2-1|-
TGTGCCAGCAGTGAAGCGGGCGGTATGGCCTACAATGAGCAGTTCTTC
CASSEAGGMAYNEQFF
>TRBV19|-|TRBJ2-7|-
TGTGCCAGTAGTGAGTTTGGTACCTACGAGCAGTACTTC
CASSEFGTYEQYF
>TRBV27|-|TRBJ1-1|-
TGTGCCAGCAGTTTATATGGCGGGATCGTTACTGAAGCTTTCTTT
CASSLYGGIVTEAFF
>TRBV11-2|-|TRBJ1-2|-
TGTGCCAGCAGCTTCGGAAACTATGGCTACACCTTC
CASSFGNYGYTF
>TRBV20-1|-|TRBJ1-1|-
TGCAGTGCTAGAGGAAAAGCTTTCTTT
CSARGKAFF
>TRBV2|-|TRBJ2-7|TRBD2
TGTGCCAGCAACGTAGCGGGGGGGAAGTACGAGCAGTACTTC
CASNVAGGKYEQYF
>TRBV18|-|TRBJ1-2|-
TGTGCCAGCTCCCCGGCTTTCGGGGGCGCGTATGGCTACACCTTC
CASSPAFGGAYGYTF
>TRBV19|-|TRBJ1-2|-
TGTGCCAGTCGAGGGATAACTAACTATGGCTACACCTTC
CASRGITNYGYTF
>TRBV3-1/TRBV3-2|-|TRBJ1-6|TRBD1
TGTGCCAGCAGCCGTCCGAACTGGAACAGGGGGGGTTCACCCCTCCACTTT
CASSRPNWNRGGSPLHF
>TRBV5-8|-|TRBJ2-2|-
TGTGCCAGCAGCTGGGAGGAGGGGGAGCTGTTTTTT
CASSWEEGELFF
>TRBV12-3/TRBV12-4|-|TRBJ1-2|-
TGTGCCAGCCGCGGGGTAGGGGGAGAGGGCTACACCTTC
CASRGVGGEGYTF
>TRBV7-9|once|TRBJ2-7|-
TGTGCCAGCAGCAATAACTACGAGCAGTACTTC
CASSNNYEQYF
>TRBV6-2/TRBV6-3|once|TRBJ1-2|-
TGTGCCAGCAGTTACTCCGGGGTTCTGGGAGGCTACACCTTC
CASSYSGVLGGYTF
>TRBV30|few|TRBJ2-1|-
TGTGCCTGGAGTTGGAACAATGAGCAGTTCTTC
CAWSWNNEQFF
>TRBV27|once|TRBJ2-7|TRBD2
TGTGCCAGCTCTTCTAGCGGGGGGCGGTACGAGCAGTACTTC
CASSSSGGRYEQYF
>TRBV15|-|TRBJ1-3|TRBD1
TGTGCCACCAGCAGGACAGGGGGAGGAAACACCATATATTTT
CATSRTGGGNTIYF
>TRBV7-9|-|TRBJ2-2|-
TGTGCCAGCAGCTTGGCAGTGAACACCGGGGAGCTGTTTTTT
CASSLAVNTGELFF
>TRBV10-3|-|TRBJ1-1|-
TGTGCCATCAGTGAGGGAGGGATGACTGAAGCTTTCTTT
CAISEGGMTEAFF
>TRBV9|-|TRBJ2-2|-
TGTGCCAGCAGCGTAGATCTGCCCGGGGAGCTGTTTTTT
CASSVDLPGELFF
>TRBV2|-|TRBJ2-7|TRBD2
TGTGCCAGCAAACAACTAGCGGGGGGGCCGGACGAGCAGTACTTC
CASKQLAGGPDEQYF
>TRBV5-1|-|TRBJ1-4|-
TGCGCCAGCAGACTCTCAGGGCTTGTAACTAATGAAAAACTGTTTTTT
CASRLSGLVTNEKLFF
>TRBV7-9|-|TRBJ1-1|-
TGTGCCAGCAGTAACGGGAACACTGAAGCTTTCTTT
CASSNGNTEAFF
>TRBV15|-|TRBJ1-1|-
TGTGCCACCAGCAGAGATCGTGGCAGTATTAACACTGAAGCTTTCTTT
CATSRDRGSINTEAFF
>TRBV15|-|TRBJ2-5|-
TGTGCCACCAGCATGGCTAGCGCTCCCTTCCAAGAGACCCAGTACTTC
CATSMASAPFQETQYF
>TRBV14|once|TRBJ2-7|TRBD1
TGTGCCAGCAGCCTCCCACAGGGGTACGAGCAGTACTTC
CASSLPQGYEQYF
>TRBV19|-|TRBJ1-1|-
TGTGCCAGTAGAGATAGCAGGGGAAGAGACACTGAAGCTTTCTTT
CASRDSRGRDTEAFF